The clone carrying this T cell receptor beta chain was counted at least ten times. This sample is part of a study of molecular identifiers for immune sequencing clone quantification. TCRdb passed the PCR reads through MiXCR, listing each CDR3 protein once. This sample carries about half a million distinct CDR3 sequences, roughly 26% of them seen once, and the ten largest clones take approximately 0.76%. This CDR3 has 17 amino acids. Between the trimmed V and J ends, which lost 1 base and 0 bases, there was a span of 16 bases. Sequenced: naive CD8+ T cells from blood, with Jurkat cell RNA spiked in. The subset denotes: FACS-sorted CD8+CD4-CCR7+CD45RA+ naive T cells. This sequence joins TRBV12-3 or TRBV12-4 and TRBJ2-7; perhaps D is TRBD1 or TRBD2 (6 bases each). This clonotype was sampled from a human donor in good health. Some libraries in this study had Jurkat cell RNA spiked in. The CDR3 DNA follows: TGTGCCAGCAGTTTAGAGGGGGTCGGGAGTAGCTCCTACGAGCAGTACTTC. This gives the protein CASSLEGVGSSSYEQYF.